The 24 T cell receptor beta chains given below trace back to one sample, sequenced in a study of blood T cell repertoires in COVID-19. TCRdb's copy holds only in-frame clones and misses some; the assay was immunoSEQ multiplex PCR. The repertoire holds more than 85,000 clones, 87% seen once, with 4.5% to 5% in the top ten. The sequenced sample was peripheral blood. These receptor sequences come from a human donor in a cohort sampled during active COVID-19.

V gene TRBV6-5 combines with J gene TRBJ2-3; D is uncertain. The V end was cut by 6 bases, the J end by 2 bases, with 6 bases between. CDR1 MNHEY and CDR2 SVGAGI come from the germline V gene. This CDR3 is 12 amino acids long. The CDR3 here is CASRTDTDTQYF. As DNA, the CDR3 is TGTGCCAGCAGGACTGACACAGATACGCAGTATTTT.

This rearrangement joins TRBV6-1 to TRBJ2-7; 8 bases align to TRBD1. The CDR3 is 14 amino acids. Per the germline V gene, CDR1 is MNHNS and CDR2 is SASEGT. Trimming at V came to 3 bases and at J to 9 bases, leaving 10 bases not matched to a gene. CDR3 sequence reads: CASSDDRTGNGQYF. Written as DNA, the CDR3 is TGTGCCAGCAGTGATGACAGGACAGGGAACGGGCAGTACTTC.

The V gene is TRBV5-4, the J gene TRBJ2-1, with D maybe TRBD2 (5 bases). This CDR3 has 13 residues. Trimming removed 0 bases from V and 7 bases from J, with 8 bases in between. Germline V gene sequence: CDR1 SGHNT, CDR2 YYREEE (reference sequence). CDR3 coding DNA: TGTGCCAGCAGCTTGGTTACTAGGAATGAGCAGTTCTTC. Translated, it gives CASSLVTRNEQFF.

The CDR3: CASSLGGGRATDTQYF. In nucleotides, the CDR3 is TGTGCCAGCAGTTTAGGCGGGGGGAGGGCCACAGATACGCAGTATTTT. The chain couples TRBV6-2 or TRBV6-3 to TRBJ2-3, with 8 bases lining up with TRBD2. The germline V gene encodes CDR1 MNHEY and CDR2 SVGEGT. The CDR3 contains 16 residues. The V and J ends lost 4 bases and 2 bases, in that order; junction bases with no gene match: 8.

This clone was found once. V gene TRBV27 combines with J gene TRBJ2-2; 9 bases line up with TRBD1. The CDR3 totals 15 residues. Germline values: CDR1 MNHEY, CDR2 SMNVEV (reference sequence). The V and J ends lost 4 bases and 5 bases, in that order; junction bases with no gene match: 5. In DNA form, the CDR3 reads TGTGCCAGCAGTTCATACAGGGGGCGGACCGGGGAGCTGTTTTTT. It codes for CASSSYRGRTGELFF.

This clone was seen a single time. The chain has TRBV6-5 and TRBJ2-7, with 10 bases aligning to TRBD2. This CDR3 is built from 14 residues. CDR1 is MNHEY, CDR2 SVGAGI, per germline. Losses at the gene ends were 2 bases for V and 6 bases for J; bases not matched to a gene: 4. CDR3 sequence (DNA): TGTGCCAGCAGTTACCCAGCGGGAGGGCGCGAGCAGTACTTC. Protein product: CASSYPAGGREQYF.

The chain uses TRBV11-1 and TRBJ2-2; D call uncertain. The CDR3 has 15 amino acids. Germline assignment: CDR1 SGHAT and CDR2 FQDESV (reference sequence). Trimming removed 1 base from V and 3 bases from J, with 9 bases in between. The CDR3 reads CASSLDRTYTGELFF. The CDR3 DNA is TGTGCCAGCAGCTTAGACAGAACGTACACCGGGGAGCTGTTTTTT.

The gene calls are TRBV11-2 and TRBJ2-1, with TRBD2 matching over 8 bases. With V trimmed by 1 base and J by 9 bases, 11 bases remained unmatched. The CDR3 has 16 amino acids. The V gene's germline CDR1 is SGHAT and CDR2 FQNNGV. This CDR3 is CASSLASAGGRGEQFF. CDR3 DNA sequence: TGTGCCAGCAGCTTAGCATCCGCGGGGGGCCGGGGTGAGCAGTTCTTC.

The chain uses TRBV6-5 and TRBJ1-6, with TRBD1 identical over 7 bases. CDR1 is MNHEY, CDR2 SVGAGI, per germline. The CDR3 has 16 amino acids. Trimming cost V 0 bases and J 3 bases; bases outside gene matches: 2. CDR3 amino acids: CASSYSGQIYNSPLHF. The CDR3 DNA is TGTGCCAGCAGTTACTCGGGACAGATCTATAATTCACCCCTCCACTTT.

The chain has TRBV18 and TRBJ1-1; D unresolved. The CDR3 extends over 12 amino acids. CDR1 KGHSH and CDR2 LQKENI come from the germline V gene. The germline V and J ends were trimmed by 6 bases and 2 bases, with 7 bases remaining between them. The DNA of the CDR3 is TGTGCCAGCTCTGGGCCTAACACTGAAGCTTTCTTT. Translation gives CASSGPNTEAFF.

This chain links TRBV5-4 with TRBJ2-2, with D possibly TRBD1 on 5 matching bases. The germline V gene has CDR1 SGHNT and CDR2 YYREEE (reference sequence). The CDR3 length is 16 residues. V lost 1 base to trimming and J lost 2 bases, with 12 bases between them. The CDR3, as DNA: TGTGCCAGCAGCTTGTCCGTCCAGGGCAACACCGGGGAGCTGTTTTTT. Translating gives CASSLSVQGNTGELFF.

This chain joins TRBV6-5 and TRBJ2-7; tentative D call: TRBD2 (6 bases). V was cut by 4 bases and J by 3 bases, with 19 bases left in between. Per the germline V gene, CDR1 is MNHEY and CDR2 is SVGAGI. The CDR3 runs to 16 residues. The CDR3 nucleotides read TGTGCCAGCAGTTCTCCCGCGACGGGGGAGCGCTACGAGCAGTACTTC. It translates to CASSSPATGERYEQYF.

The chain recombines TRBV19 with TRBJ1-5; unclear D gene. The germline gives CDR1 LNHDA, CDR2 SQIVND (reference sequence). The germline V and J ends were trimmed by 3 bases and 7 bases, with 10 bases remaining between them. CDR3 length equals 13 residues. As DNA, the CDR3 is TGTGCCAGTAGTATTACCGAACTCCAGCCCCAGCATTTT. This encodes CASSITELQPQHF.

This chain links TRBV28 with TRBJ2-1; a weak D match, TRBD2 (7 bases). Per the germline V gene, CDR1 is MDHEN and CDR2 is SYDVKM. Trimming took off 8 bases at V and 0 bases at J, with 17 bases between the two ends. The CDR3 is 16 residues long. The CDR3 DNA reads TGTGCCAGCCAATCGAGGGGGGGGAGCTCCTACAATGAGCAGTTCTTC. This gives the protein CASQSRGGSSYNEQFF.

The chain recombines TRBV7-8 with TRBJ1-5, with 10 bases aligning to TRBD1. Germline V lookup: CDR1 SGHVS, CDR2 FQNEAQ. The CDR3 covers 16 residues. V was clipped by 3 bases and J by 2 bases; unmatched bases: 4. The CDR3 sequence: CASSLTGGGGNQPQHF. The DNA of the CDR3 is TGTGCCAGCAGCTTGACAGGGGGCGGTGGCAATCAGCCCCAGCATTTT. Full variable domain (outside the CDR3, taken from reference TRBV7-8 and TRBJ1-5): GAGVSQSPRYKVAKRGQDVALRCDPISGHVSLFWYQQALGQGPEFLTYFQNEAQLDKSGLPSDRFFAERPEGSVSTLKIQRTQQEDSAVYLCASSLTGGGGNQPQHFGDGTRLSIL.

The V gene is TRBV23-1, the J gene TRBJ1-1; D gene uncertain. TRBV23-1 is known as an ORF, though its function is uncertain. This CDR3 is 15 amino acids long. Trimming took 5 bases from V and 4 from J, leaving 17 bases between them. CDR3 nucleotide sequence: TGCGCCAGCAGTTCACCGACCTCTTGCGGCACTGAAGCTTTCTTT. Its protein product is CASSSPTSCGTEAFF.

With regard to this clone: Other DNA variants within this sample encode the same CDR3. V gene TRBV2 combines with J gene TRBJ1-1; no firm D call. Germline CDR1 reads SNHLY; CDR2 reads FYNNEI. The V end was cut by 4 bases, the J end by 1 base, with 7 bases between. The length of the CDR3 is 13 residues. The CDR3 loop reads CASSGQSNTEAFF. The CDR3 nucleotides are TGTGCCAGCAGTGGGCAGTCGAACACTGAAGCTTTCTTT. The whole variable domain, filled in from reference TRBV2 and TRBJ1-1, reads EPEVTQTPSHQVTQMGQEVILRCVPISNHLYFYWYRQILGQKVEFLVSFYNNEISEKSEIFDDQFSVERPDGSNFTLKIRSTKLEDSAMYFCASSGQSNTEAFFGQGTRLTVV.

This clone showed up just a few times. J is TRBJ1-4 and V is TRBV7-9; TRBD1 matches 10 bases. Germline CDR1 and CDR2: SEHNR and FQNEAQ (reference sequence). The CDR3 totals 15 residues. Unmatched junction bases numbered 8, after V lost 5 bases and J lost 8 bases. CDR3 residues: CASSPGQGEEEKLFF. The CDR3 nucleotides are TGTGCCAGCAGCCCTGGACAGGGGGAAGAGGAAAAACTGTTTTTT.

The gene calls are TRBV12-3 or TRBV12-4 and TRBJ2-2; no reliable D call. V was pared by 4 bases and J by 0 bases, with 3 bases between. This CDR3 comprises 13 residues. CDR3: CASSSTNTGELFF. The CDR3 DNA is TGTGCCAGCAGTTCCACGAACACCGGGGAGCTGTTTTTT.

This clone was counted only a few times. Its ends do not fully match the called genes, so a read error is possible. The chain recombines TRBV2 with TRBJ2-7; possibly TRBD2 for D (6 bases). CDR3 size: 11 residues. Germline V gene sequence: CDR1 SNHLY, CDR2 FYNNEI. The CDR3 region is CASRRREVGIF. CDR3 nucleotide sequence: TGTGCCAGCAGGCGGAGGGAAGTGGGGATCTTC.

Note on this clone: Germline and junction disagree at one end, which may indicate a read error. The chain links TRBV28 to TRBJ1-6, with TRBD1 as a possible D gene (6 bases). CDR3 length: 18 amino acids. Per the germline V gene, CDR1 is MDHEN and CDR2 is SYDVKM. This chain's CDR3 is CASSLSQGLGSYNSPLHF. DNA for the CDR3: TGTGCCAGCAGCTTATCACAGGGTCTCGGCTCCTATAATTCACCCCTCCACTTT.

The chain is built from TRBV9 and TRBJ1-1, with 8 nucleotides matching TRBD1. CDR3 length equals 16 residues. Trimming took 1 base from V and 1 from J; bases not matched to a gene: 6. Looked up from germline, CDR1 is SGDLS and CDR2 is YYNGEE. The CDR3 region is CASSVWGGTGNTEAFF. The CDR3 nucleotides read TGTGCCAGCAGCGTATGGGGTGGGACAGGGAACACTGAAGCTTTCTTT. The entire variable domain, with the rest obtained from reference TRBV9 and TRBJ1-1, is as follows: DSGVTQTPKHLITATGQRVTLRCSPRSGDLSVYWYQQSLDQGLQFLIQYYNGEERAKGNILERFSAQQFPDLHSELNLSSLELGDSALYFCASSVWGGTGNTEAFFGQGTRLTVV.

The V and J genes are TRBV6-6 and TRBJ2-7; possible D gene TRBD2, 6 bases. V was shortened by 7 bases and J by 0 bases, with 13 bases between the two germline ends. Germline loops: CDR1 MNHNY, CDR2 SVGAGI (reference sequence). CDR3 length equals 14 residues. The CDR3 coding sequence is TGTGCCAGCACCGTTGGGGGGAGCTCCTACGAGCAGTACTTC. Translated: CASTVGGSSYEQYF.

This rearrangement joins TRBV30 to TRBJ1-1, with D possibly TRBD1 on 5 matching bases. The length of the CDR3 is 14 residues. The V and J ends lost 3 bases and 1 base respectively, with 12 bases between them. Germline V gives CDR1 GTSNPN, CDR2 SVGIG (reference sequence). The CDR3 DNA is TGTGCCTGGAGGGCCCCAGGGCCGAACACTGAAGCTTTCTTT. This encodes CAWRAPGPNTEAFF.